This T cell receptor (beta chain) was sequenced in a study of control samples from healthy donors and cancer patients. The method was immunoSEQ multiplex PCR; TCRdb's version includes in-frame clones alone and lacks a portion of them. This sample has some 97,000 clones, with about 90% found just once. V lost 1 base, J lost 2 bases, and 4 bases stayed unmatched. The V gene's germline CDR1 is SGHTA and CDR2 FQGTGA. The CDR3 totals 15 residues. This chain connects TRBV7-3 to TRBJ2-5; 7 bases agree with TRBD2. Sequences were obtained from blood. The receptor's source is a woman aged 50 to 65 in good health. CDR3 sequence (DNA): TGTGCCAGCAGCTTAATCGGGACTATTCAAGAGACCCAGTACTTC. It codes for CASSLIGTIQETQYF.